The present TCR beta chain was sequenced within a study of blood T cells in healthy people across ages. Regarding the study as a whole: A strong correlation was seen between TCR beta diversity and naive T cell percentage. Higher diversity, along with more naive CD4+ cells, distinguished long-lived donors from aged donors.

The CDR3 runs 14 residues. V lost 5 bases, J lost 7 bases, and 17 bases lay in between. The V gene's germline CDR1 is MDHEN and CDR2 SYDVKM. Comment on this clonotype: Its antigen is still unknown.

Sample-barcoded 5' priming and a J-beta primer mix drove a second PCR of 7 to 11 cycles. CDR3-containing paired-end reads numbered at least 2.5 million in each sample. TCRdb itself ran the 5' RACE reads through MiXCR, one entry per CDR3 protein. The data hold roughly 1 million distinct CDR3 sequences, with less than 25% observed a single time. These records were also assigned to another study, of T cells of mothers and their children.

The receptor was isolated from a girl aged 2 to 9 in good health. V and J are TRBV28 and TRBJ1-2, with D perhaps matching TRBD1 (5 bases). The sequenced sample consisted of blood. The CDR3 loop is CASSLYRVTGGYTF. The DNA for the CDR3 is TGTGCCAGCAGTCTTTATCGCGTAACAGGTGGCTACACCTTC.